This TCR beta chain came from a study of T cell clones after liver transplantation. Study overall: Three of eight recipients were HCV-positive; others had non-autoimmune, non-viral indications.

Sequencing used immunoSEQ multiplex PCR; TCRdb keeps in-frame clones, though not all of them. The table lists roughly 80,000 clones, over 80% of them singletons. Looked up from germline, CDR1 is SQVTM and CDR2 is ANQGSEA. CDR3 length: 14 amino acids. The trim removed 7 bases at V and 7 bases at J, leaving 11 bases unmatched. A few counts support this clone. This TCR came from a human patient who received a liver transplant. Some T cells may be supplied by the graft donor. Sequenced material: CD4+ T cells from blood, taken 45 to 46 months after liver transplant. The chain couples TRBV29-1 to TRBJ2-1; 9 bases are shared with TRBD1. For the CDR3, the DNA is TGCAGCGCTTCCGGTGGGACAGGGAGAAATGAGCAGTTCTTC. It is translated as CSASGGTGRNEQFF.